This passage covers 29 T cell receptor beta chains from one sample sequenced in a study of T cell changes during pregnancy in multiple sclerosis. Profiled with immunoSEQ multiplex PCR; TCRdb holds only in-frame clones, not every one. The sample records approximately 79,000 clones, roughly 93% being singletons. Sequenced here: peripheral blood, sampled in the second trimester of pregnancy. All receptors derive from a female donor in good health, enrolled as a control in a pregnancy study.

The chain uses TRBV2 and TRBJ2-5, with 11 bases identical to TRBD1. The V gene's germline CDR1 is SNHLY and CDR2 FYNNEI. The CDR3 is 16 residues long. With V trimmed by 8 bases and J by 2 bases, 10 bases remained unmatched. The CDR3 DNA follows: TGTGCCAGCGCTATTGCGGACAGGGGGCGTCAAGAGACCCAGTACTTC. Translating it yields CASAIADRGRQETQYF.

The CDR3 protein is CASSFGTGGDTQYF. Written as DNA, the CDR3 is TGTGCCAGCAGCTTTGGAACAGGGGGAGATACGCAGTATTTT. The chain recombines TRBV5-6 with TRBJ2-3; the match to TRBD1 covers 8 bases. The CDR3 runs 14 residues. Germline V CDR1 and CDR2: SGHDT, YYEEEE. The J segment lost 5 bases and the V segment lost 2 bases, leaving 4 bases of the junction unmatched.

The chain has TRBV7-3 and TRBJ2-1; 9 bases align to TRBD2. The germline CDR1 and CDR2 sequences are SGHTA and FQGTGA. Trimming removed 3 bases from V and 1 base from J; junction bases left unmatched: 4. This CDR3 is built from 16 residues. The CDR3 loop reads CASSFQRGASYNEQFF. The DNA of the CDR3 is TGTGCCAGCAGCTTCCAGCGGGGGGCTTCCTACAATGAGCAGTTCTTC.

This CDR3 is CASSLGLGQGRDEQYF. The CDR3 DNA is TGCGCCAGCAGCTTGGGATTAGGACAGGGGCGCGACGAGCAGTACTTC. This chain joins TRBV5-1 and TRBJ2-7; the match to TRBD1 covers 9 bases. Germline CDR1 is SGHRS and CDR2 is YFSETQ. The CDR3 has 16 residues. J lost 5 bases, V lost 0 bases, and 9 bases had no gene match.

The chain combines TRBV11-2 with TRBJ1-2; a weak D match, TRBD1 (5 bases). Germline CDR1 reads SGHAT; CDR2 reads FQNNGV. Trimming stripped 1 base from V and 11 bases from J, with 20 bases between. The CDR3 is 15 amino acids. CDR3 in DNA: TGTGCCAGCAGCTTAGGAGTAGTTGGGACCCGGGGGTACACCTTC. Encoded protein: CASSLGVVGTRGYTF. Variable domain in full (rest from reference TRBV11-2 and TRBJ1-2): EAGVAQSPRYKIIEKRQSVAFWCNPISGHATLYWYQQILGQGPKLLIQFQNNGVVDDSQLPKDRFSAERLKGVDSTLKIQPAKLEDSAVYLCASSLGVVGTRGYTFGSGTRLTVV.

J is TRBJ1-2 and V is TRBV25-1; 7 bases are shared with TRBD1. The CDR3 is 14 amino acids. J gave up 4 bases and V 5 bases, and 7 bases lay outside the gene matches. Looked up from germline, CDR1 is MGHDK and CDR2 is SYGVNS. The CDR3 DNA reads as TGTGCCAGCAGTCCCCGGACAGGAGTCTATGGCTACACCTTC. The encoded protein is CASSPRTGVYGYTF.

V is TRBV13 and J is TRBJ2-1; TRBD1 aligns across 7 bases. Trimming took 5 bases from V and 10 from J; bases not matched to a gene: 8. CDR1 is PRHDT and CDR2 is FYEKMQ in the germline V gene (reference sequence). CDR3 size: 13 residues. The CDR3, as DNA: TGTGCCAGCAGCGGAAGGGGGCTTAGGGAGCAGTTCTTC. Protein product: CASSGRGLREQFF.

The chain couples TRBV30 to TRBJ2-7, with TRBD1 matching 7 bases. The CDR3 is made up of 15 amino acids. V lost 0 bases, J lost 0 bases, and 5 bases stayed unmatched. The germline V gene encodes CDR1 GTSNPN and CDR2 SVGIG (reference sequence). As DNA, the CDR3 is TGTGCCTGGAGTGTACAGGGGCTCGGCTCCTACGAGCAGTACTTC. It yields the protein CAWSVQGLGSYEQYF.

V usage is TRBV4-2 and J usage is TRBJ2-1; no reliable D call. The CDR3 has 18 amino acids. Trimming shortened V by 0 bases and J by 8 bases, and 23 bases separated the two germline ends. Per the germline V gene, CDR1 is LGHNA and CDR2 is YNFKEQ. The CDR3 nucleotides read TGTGCCAGCAGCCAAGATCCAATGAGTAACCAATTTTTGGATGAGCAGTTCTTC. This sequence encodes CASSQDPMSNQFLDEQFF.

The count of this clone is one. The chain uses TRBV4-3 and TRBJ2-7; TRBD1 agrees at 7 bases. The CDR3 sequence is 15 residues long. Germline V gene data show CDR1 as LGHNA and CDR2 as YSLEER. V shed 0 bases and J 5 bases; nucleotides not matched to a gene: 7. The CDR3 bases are TGCGCCAGCAGCCAAGAGACAGGGAATAGAGACGAGCAGTACTTC. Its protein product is CASSQETGNRDEQYF.

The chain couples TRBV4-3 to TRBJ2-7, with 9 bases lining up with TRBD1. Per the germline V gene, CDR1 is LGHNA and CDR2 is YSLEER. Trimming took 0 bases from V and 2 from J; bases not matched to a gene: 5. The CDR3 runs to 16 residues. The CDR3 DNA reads TGCGCCAGCAGCCAAGACCTCGGACAGGGGACCTACGAGCAGTACTTC. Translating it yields CASSQDLGQGTYEQYF.

The CDR3 region has the DNA TGTGCCAGCAGCTTCCAGGGAATCAATTCACCCCTCCACTTT. It codes for CASSFQGINSPLHF. This sequence joins TRBV5-6 and TRBJ1-6, with a weak D call TRBD1 (5 bases). The CDR3 is 14 amino acids. V shed 2 bases and J shed 7 bases, with 10 bases lying between them. The germline V gene encodes CDR1 SGHDT and CDR2 YYEEEE. Variable domain in full (rest from reference TRBV5-6 and TRBJ1-6): DAGVTQSPTHLIKTRGQQVTLRCSPKSGHDTVSWYQQALGQGPQFIFQYYEEEERQRGNFPDRFSGHQFPNYSSELNVNALLLGDSALYLCASSFQGINSPLHFGNGTRLTVT.

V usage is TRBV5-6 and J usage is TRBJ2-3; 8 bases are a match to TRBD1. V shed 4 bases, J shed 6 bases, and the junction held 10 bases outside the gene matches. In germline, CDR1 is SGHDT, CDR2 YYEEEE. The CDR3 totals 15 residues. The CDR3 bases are TGTGCCAGCAGCCCGAGGACAGGGACCGGGGATACGCAGTATTTT. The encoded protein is CASSPRTGTGDTQYF.

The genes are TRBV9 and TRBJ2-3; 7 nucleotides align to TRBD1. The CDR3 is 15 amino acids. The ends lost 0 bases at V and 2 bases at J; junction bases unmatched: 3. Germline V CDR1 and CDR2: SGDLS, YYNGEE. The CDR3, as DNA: TGTGCCAGCAGCGTAGGAGGGGGCTTCACAGATACGCAGTATTTT. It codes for CASSVGGGFTDTQYF.

CDR3 in amino acids: CASSSPPGSDGYTF. In DNA form, the CDR3 reads TGTGCCAGCAGCTCGCCGCCCGGGTCCGATGGCTACACCTTC. The V and J genes are TRBV7-2 and TRBJ1-2, with D unclear. The V gene's germline CDR1 is SGHTA and CDR2 FQGNSA. The CDR3 extends over 14 amino acids. Deletions cut 4 bases from V and 6 bases from J, with 15 bases between.

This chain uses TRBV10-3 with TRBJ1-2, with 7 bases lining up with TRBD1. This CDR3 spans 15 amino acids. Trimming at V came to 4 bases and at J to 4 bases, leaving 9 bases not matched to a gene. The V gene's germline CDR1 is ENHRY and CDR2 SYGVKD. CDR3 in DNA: TGTGCCATCAGTGTCGACAGGGAGAGGGGCTATGGCTACACCTTC. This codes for CAISVDRERGYGYTF.

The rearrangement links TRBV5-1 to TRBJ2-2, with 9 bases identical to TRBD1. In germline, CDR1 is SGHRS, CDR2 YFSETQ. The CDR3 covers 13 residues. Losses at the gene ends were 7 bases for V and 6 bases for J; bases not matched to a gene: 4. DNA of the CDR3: TGCGCCAGCGGGACAGGGTTCCCCGGGGAGCTGTTTTTT. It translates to CASGTGFPGELFF. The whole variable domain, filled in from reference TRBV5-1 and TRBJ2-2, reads KAGVTQTPRYLIKTRGQQVTLSCSPISGHRSVSWYQQTPGQGLQFLFEYFSETQRNKGNFPGRFSGRQFSNSRSEMNVSTLELGDSALYLCASGTGFPGELFFGEGSRLTVL.

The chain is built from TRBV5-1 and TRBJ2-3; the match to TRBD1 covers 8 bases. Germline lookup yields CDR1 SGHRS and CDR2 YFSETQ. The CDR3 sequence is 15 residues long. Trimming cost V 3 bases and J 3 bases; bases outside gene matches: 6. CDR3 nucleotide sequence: TGCGCCAGCAGCTCCCGACAGGGGAATACAGATACGCAGTATTTT. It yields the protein CASSSRQGNTDTQYF.

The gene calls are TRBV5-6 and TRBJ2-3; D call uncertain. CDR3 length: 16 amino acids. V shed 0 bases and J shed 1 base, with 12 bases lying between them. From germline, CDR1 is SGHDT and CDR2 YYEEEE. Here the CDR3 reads CASSLDPTVGTDTQYF. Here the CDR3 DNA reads TGTGCCAGCAGCTTGGACCCAACGGTGGGCACAGATACGCAGTATTTT.

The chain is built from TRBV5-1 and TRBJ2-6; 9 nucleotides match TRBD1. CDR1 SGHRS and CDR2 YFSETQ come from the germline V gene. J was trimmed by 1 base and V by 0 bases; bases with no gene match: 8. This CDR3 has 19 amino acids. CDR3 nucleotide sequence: TGCGCCAGCAGCTTGGGCCACAGGGGGCGGGGGTCTGGGGCCAACGTCCTGACTTTC. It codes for CASSLGHRGRGSGANVLTF.

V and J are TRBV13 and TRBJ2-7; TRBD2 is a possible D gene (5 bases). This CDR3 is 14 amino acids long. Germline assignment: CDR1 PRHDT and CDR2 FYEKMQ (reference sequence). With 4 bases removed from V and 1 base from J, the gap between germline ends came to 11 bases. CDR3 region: CASSYTSGSYEQYF. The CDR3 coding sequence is TGTGCCAGCAGCTATACCTCGGGGTCCTACGAGCAGTACTTC.

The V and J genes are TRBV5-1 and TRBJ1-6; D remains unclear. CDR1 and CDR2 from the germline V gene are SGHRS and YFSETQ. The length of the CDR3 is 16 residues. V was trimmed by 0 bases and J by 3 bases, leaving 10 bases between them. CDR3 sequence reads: CASSLERGDYNSPLHF. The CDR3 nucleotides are TGCGCCAGCAGCTTGGAGCGGGGTGACTATAATTCACCCCTCCACTTT.

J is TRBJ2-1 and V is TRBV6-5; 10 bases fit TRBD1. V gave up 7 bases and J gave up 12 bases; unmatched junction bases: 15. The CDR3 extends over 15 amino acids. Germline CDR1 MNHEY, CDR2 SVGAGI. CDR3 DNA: TGTGCCAGCACGCGTTCGGGACAGGGGCTCCAGGGGCAGTTCTTC. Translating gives CASTRSGQGLQGQFF.

In DNA form, the CDR3 reads TGTGCCACCAGCAGAGATATGGACAGGGGAAATTCACCCCTCCACTTT. Translation: CATSRDMDRGNSPLHF. V gene TRBV15 combines with J gene TRBJ1-6, with 9 bases that match TRBD1. V lost 0 bases, J lost 7 bases, and 4 bases stayed unmatched. There are 16 residues in the CDR3. CDR1 LNHNV and CDR2 YYDKDF come from the germline V gene (reference sequence).

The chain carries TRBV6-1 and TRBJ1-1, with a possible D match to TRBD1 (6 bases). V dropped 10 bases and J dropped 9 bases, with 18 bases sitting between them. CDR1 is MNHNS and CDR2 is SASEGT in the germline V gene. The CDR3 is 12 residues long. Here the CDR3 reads CATTTGVPKAFF. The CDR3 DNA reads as TGTGCCACCACGACAGGAGTTCCTAAAGCTTTCTTT.

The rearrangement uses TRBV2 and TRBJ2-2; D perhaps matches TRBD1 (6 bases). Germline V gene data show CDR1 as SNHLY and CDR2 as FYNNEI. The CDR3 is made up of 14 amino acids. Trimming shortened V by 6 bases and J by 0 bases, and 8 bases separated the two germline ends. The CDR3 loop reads CASRQGANTGELFF. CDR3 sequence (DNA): TGTGCCAGCAGACAGGGCGCGAACACCGGGGAGCTGTTTTTT.

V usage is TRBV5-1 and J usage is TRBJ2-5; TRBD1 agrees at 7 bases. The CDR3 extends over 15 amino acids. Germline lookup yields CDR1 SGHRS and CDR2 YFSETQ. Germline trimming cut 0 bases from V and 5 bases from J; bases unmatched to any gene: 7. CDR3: CASSLDGTADETQYF. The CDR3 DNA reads TGCGCCAGCAGCTTGGACGGGACAGCGGACGAGACCCAGTACTTC.

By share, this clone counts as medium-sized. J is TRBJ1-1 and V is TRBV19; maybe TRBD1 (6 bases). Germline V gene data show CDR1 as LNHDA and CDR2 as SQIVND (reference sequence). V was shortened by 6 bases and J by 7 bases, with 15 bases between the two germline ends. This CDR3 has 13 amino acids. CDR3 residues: CASRLDRRLEAFF. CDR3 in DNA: TGTGCCAGTAGGCTAGACAGGCGGCTTGAAGCTTTCTTT.

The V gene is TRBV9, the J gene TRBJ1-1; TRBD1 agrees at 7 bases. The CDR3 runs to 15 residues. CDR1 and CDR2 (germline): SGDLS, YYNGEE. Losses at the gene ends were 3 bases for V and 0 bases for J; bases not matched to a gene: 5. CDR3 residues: CASSALTGVNTEAFF. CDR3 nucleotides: TGTGCCAGCAGCGCCCTTACAGGGGTGAACACTGAAGCTTTCTTT.